The TCR beta chain under discussion was sequenced for a study of cytomegalovirus exposure and HLA in healthy donors. CDR3 length: 17 amino acids. Deletions cut 7 bases from V and 0 bases from J, with 18 bases between. Per germline, CDR1 MDHEN and CDR2 SYDVKM. Libraries were prepared by immunoSEQ multiplex PCR; TCRdb keeps only in-frame clonotypes and omits some of them. The sample carries fewer than 200,000 clones, 85% recorded once. The chain uses TRBV28 and TRBJ2-2; the D gene is possibly TRBD2 (6 bases). The receptor comes from a man between 18 and 29 years old in good health and CMV-seropositive. Sequenced input: PBMCs. The CDR3 nucleotides are TGTGCCAGCACCGTGCGGGGTCAATCCGCGAACACCGGGGAGCTGTTTTTT. Its protein product is CASTVRGQSANTGELFF.